Given below is one TCR beta chain in context. What it binds is unknown. The sample comes from a study of Tregs in tolerant kidney transplant recipients. Study-level points and caveats: Biological reproducibility was not directly addressed, but technical replication error appeared minimal.

Data came from immunoSEQ multiplex PCR; TCRdb stores just in-frame clones and leaves some out. The sample carries over 70,000 clones, more than 85% recorded once. Related graft donors supplied nonmyeloablative bone marrow transplants, and mixed chimerism was transient. CDR1 and CDR2 from the germline V gene are SGHNT and YYREEE (reference sequence). J lost 2 bases, V lost 0 bases, and 8 bases had no gene match. The CDR3 length is 17 residues. The origin of this receptor is a human patient who received a combined kidney and bone marrow transplant. Some T cells may possibly be graft donor cells. The V gene is TRBV5-4, the J gene TRBJ2-7; TRBD2 aligns across 10 bases. Specimen: CD4+ T cells from blood (PBMCs), collected 24 months after the transplant. In DNA, the CDR3 is TGTGCCAGCAGCTTGGCGAAAGGACTAGCGGAAGCCTACGAGCAGTACTTC. It codes for CASSLAKGLAEAYEQYF.